This TCR beta chain originates from a study of T cells in Graves' hyperthyroidism and ophthalmopathy. V was clipped by 6 bases and J by 8 bases, with 17 bases between them. The CDR3 is 15 amino acids. The source material, RNA transcripts, was used to amplify TCR beta CDR3 regions. Carried out on the TCR CDR3, a first-round RT-PCR used the HTBI primer set. TCRdb ran MiXCR on the multiplex PCR reads and lists one entry per CDR3 protein. The sample consists of some 800,000 distinct CDR3 sequences, more than 30% of them appearing once. Sequenced sample: blood. The V and J genes are TRBV12-3 or TRBV12-4 and TRBJ1-6; D is unresolved. The clonotype was recovered from a man younger than 35 with Graves' hyperthyroidism. The CDR3 sequence: CASSPSGLEYSPLHF. In DNA form, the CDR3 reads TGTGCCAGCAGCCCTAGTGGATTGGAGTATTCACCCCTCCACTTT.